This TCR beta chain was found in a study of cytomegalovirus exposure and HLA in healthy donors. Across the whole study: In an early release, HLA-typed donors contributed roughly 85 million unique TCR sequences.

CDR3 length equals 12 residues. The germline V gene has CDR1 SQVTM and CDR2 ANQGSEA. V was trimmed by 7 bases and J by 6 bases, leaving 10 bases between them. Study-wide results and limits: Association of roughly 17,000 TCR beta sequences with HLA alleles was found at 0.05 false discovery rate in a later analysis. TCR beta chain V- and J-gene trimming was linked, in a later analysis, to a missense variant in DCLRE1C.

PCR amplification relied on 60 Vbeta primers (plus 13 Jbeta primers). Sequencing used immunoSEQ multiplex PCR; TCRdb keeps in-frame clones, though not all of them. Among around 150,000 clones listed, approximately 77% were seen once. Concerning this clone: Antigen specificity is unknown.

Sequenced: PBMCs. The gene calls are TRBV29-1 and TRBJ1-6; possible D gene TRBD1, 5 bases. The sequence derives from a man under 40 in good health and CMV-seropositive. CDR3 residues: CSAGGLNSPLHF. Written as DNA, the CDR3 is TGCAGCGCCGGGGGTCTTAATTCACCCCTCCACTTT.